These T cell receptor beta chains were read from a single sample in a study of T cell repertoires in cytomegalovirus infection. The antigens for these receptors are not known. Each CDR3 protein is one row after TCRdb ran MiXCR on the reads. The repertoire holds about 900,000 distinct CDR3 sequences, with approximately 33% as singletons. Sequenced material: cultured CD8+ T cells from PBMCs, taken from culture after CMV antigen stimulation. Every receptor here comes from a human donor in good health (CMV status not recorded). Some clones in this sample may be carry-over from other donors' samples. Each CDR3 is given with its conserved first and last residue. Fields, in order: CDR3 protein, V gene, D gene, J gene. D genes are given only for firm matches.

CDR3: CASSQDDGLTDTQYF
V: TRBV3-1
D: NA
J: TRBJ2-3

CDR3: CASSSVGGLDEQFF
V: TRBV19
D: TRBD1
J: TRBJ2-1

CDR3: CAISEGQQLSTDTQYF
V: TRBV10-3
D: NA
J: TRBJ2-3

CDR3: CASSLDRSGYNEQFF
V: TRBV11-2
D: NA
J: TRBJ2-1

CDR3: CASSYEGNSPPVSYGYTF
V: TRBV6-2/TRBV6-3
D: NA
J: TRBJ1-2

CDR3: CASSSGTGKWPQHF
V: TRBV12-3/TRBV12-4
D: TRBD1
J: TRBJ1-5

CDR3: CASSLTGTSTYEQYF
V: TRBV4-1
D: NA
J: TRBJ2-7

CDR3: CASSIPGRRNTEAFF
V: TRBV19
D: NA
J: TRBJ1-1

CDR3: CASSQQTSGGQTQYF
V: TRBV3-1
D: TRBD2
J: TRBJ2-5

CDR3: CSARGPWSAASYEQYF
V: TRBV20-1
D: NA
J: TRBJ2-7

CDR3: CASSDSSGRNVGTDTQYF
V: TRBV6-4
D: TRBD2
J: TRBJ2-3

CDR3: CASSFRDRELGYNEQFF
V: TRBV7-6
D: TRBD1
J: TRBJ2-1

CDR3: CASGGPGLIGANVLTF
V: TRBV28
D: NA
J: TRBJ2-6

CDR3: CASSYGLGGYEQYF
V: TRBV6-1
D: NA
J: TRBJ2-7

CDR3: CASSLEGTGIVLNGYTF
V: TRBV7-8
D: TRBD1
J: TRBJ1-2

CDR3: CASSLGSSYYGYTF
V: TRBV27
D: NA
J: TRBJ1-2

CDR3: CASSTAGTGLNYGYTF
V: TRBV13
D: TRBD1
J: TRBJ1-2

CDR3: CASSLGLLVNEQFF
V: TRBV14
D: NA
J: TRBJ2-1

CDR3: CASSPVAGEGDTQYF
V: TRBV7-9
D: TRBD2
J: TRBJ2-3

CDR3: CASRPSGGYTF
V: TRBV7-9
D: NA
J: TRBJ1-2

CDR3: CASSPRGGGNTDTQYF
V: TRBV10-2
D: TRBD2
J: TRBJ2-3

CDR3: CASSQVGDRGRNEQFF
V: TRBV4-3
D: TRBD1
J: TRBJ2-1

CDR3: CASSTLYNEQFF
V: TRBV6-1
D: NA
J: TRBJ2-1

CDR3: CASSFQGDNQPQHF
V: TRBV27
D: NA
J: TRBJ1-5

CDR3: CASSLEVTGSYEQYF
V: TRBV7-6
D: TRBD1
J: TRBJ2-7

CDR3: CASSGVGKDRANEKLFF
V: TRBV6-1
D: NA
J: TRBJ1-4

CDR3: CASSLEVLKSLAGQETQYF
V: TRBV7-8
D: TRBD2
J: TRBJ2-5

CDR3: CASSWLSSAGLPGANVLTF
V: TRBV7-9
D: NA
J: TRBJ2-6

CDR3: CASLEDENTGELFF
V: TRBV6-2/TRBV6-3
D: NA
J: TRBJ2-2

CDR3: CASSIKGDSQETQYF
V: TRBV19
D: TRBD1
J: TRBJ2-5

CDR3: CASSPGLWTEAFF
V: TRBV7-9
D: NA
J: TRBJ1-1

CDR3: CATEGLVGTGADTQYF
V: TRBV15
D: TRBD1
J: TRBJ2-3

CDR3: CASSLAEIPRGNKNIQYF
V: TRBV7-8
D: NA
J: TRBJ2-4

CDR3: CASSLISTEAFF
V: TRBV7-9
D: NA
J: TRBJ1-1

CDR3: CASSWPGDTQYF
V: TRBV12-3/TRBV12-4
D: NA
J: TRBJ2-3

CDR3: CASSLAKDQKGTPNYGYTF
V: TRBV7-8
D: NA
J: TRBJ1-2

CDR3: CAIRPGQGPYEQYF
V: TRBV10-3
D: TRBD1
J: TRBJ2-7

CDR3: CSAGHDTEAFF
V: TRBV29-1
D: NA
J: TRBJ1-1

CDR3: CASSYPMAGTETQYF
V: TRBV6-2/TRBV6-3
D: NA
J: TRBJ2-5

CDR3: CASSLLGQGLMNTEAFF
V: TRBV5-1
D: TRBD1
J: TRBJ1-1

CDR3: CARSRARGPEIWSDTQYF
V: TRBV28
D: NA
J: TRBJ2-3

CDR3: CASSSPATNTEAFF
V: TRBV7-9
D: NA
J: TRBJ1-1

CDR3: CASSRTGGGIYNEQFF
V: TRBV2
D: TRBD2
J: TRBJ2-1

CDR3: CASSRQAGTGLEKLFF
V: TRBV3-1
D: TRBD1
J: TRBJ1-4

CDR3: CASSYSVTRNTQYF
V: TRBV6-2/TRBV6-3
D: NA
J: TRBJ2-3

CDR3: CASSYGGGAFYNEQFF
V: TRBV6-6
D: NA
J: TRBJ2-1

CDR3: CASSPRDQTYEQYF
V: TRBV4-1
D: NA
J: TRBJ2-7

CDR3: CASSLSATGFYGYTF
V: TRBV7-9
D: NA
J: TRBJ1-2

CDR3: CASSPRTGTQETQYF
V: TRBV7-3
D: NA
J: TRBJ2-5

CDR3: CASSLIEGKNTEAFF
V: TRBV11-2
D: NA
J: TRBJ1-1

CDR3: CASSPRTVETQYF
V: TRBV7-8
D: NA
J: TRBJ2-5

CDR3: CASSGRYETGGLGYTF
V: TRBV7-9
D: TRBD1
J: TRBJ1-2

CDR3: CASSLAAGSSYNEQFF
V: TRBV12-3/TRBV12-4
D: NA
J: TRBJ2-1

CDR3: CASSLSAGAGYYEQFF
V: TRBV5-5
D: TRBD2
J: TRBJ2-1

CDR3: CASGPEPIFYEQYF
V: TRBV19
D: NA
J: TRBJ2-7

CDR3: CASRQQGFANTGELFF
V: TRBV27
D: TRBD1
J: TRBJ2-2

CDR3: CASSYLQGPDTQYF
V: TRBV6-2/TRBV6-3
D: NA
J: TRBJ2-3

CDR3: CASSWRTGTLSGNTIYF
V: TRBV28
D: TRBD1
J: TRBJ1-3

CDR3: CASSVDRRRGAGDTQYF
V: TRBV9
D: NA
J: TRBJ2-3

CDR3: CASRSDRADSPLHF
V: TRBV7-9
D: TRBD1
J: TRBJ1-6